This T cell receptor (beta chain) was sequenced for a study of shared clonotypes between healthy human individuals. Study at large: Sampling drew on donors who were a couple of women and a few men aged 18 to 49. Study observations and caveats: Only blood was sampled; tissue repertoires likely differ.

V lost 5 bases, J lost 0 bases, and 10 bases lay in between. Germline lookup yields CDR1 GTSNPN and CDR2 SVGIG (reference sequence). The CDR3 totals 13 residues. The study drew its donors from healthy HIV-negative adults without recent acute infections or vaccinations. Concerning this clone: The antigen remains undetermined.

Only in-frame clones appear in the TCRdb table, and some are missing; sequencing was by immunoSEQ multiplex PCR. The sample carries fewer than 600,000 clones, about 85% recorded once. The specimen sequenced was PBMCs. This TCR was recovered from a woman in her 40s in good health. Some clones in this sample may be carry-over from other donors' samples. The chain joins TRBV30 to TRBJ1-1, with a weak D call TRBD1 (6 bases). This CDR3 reads CAWAQGLNTEAFF. CDR3 bases: TGTGCCTGGGCACAGGGCCTGAACACTGAAGCTTTCTTT.